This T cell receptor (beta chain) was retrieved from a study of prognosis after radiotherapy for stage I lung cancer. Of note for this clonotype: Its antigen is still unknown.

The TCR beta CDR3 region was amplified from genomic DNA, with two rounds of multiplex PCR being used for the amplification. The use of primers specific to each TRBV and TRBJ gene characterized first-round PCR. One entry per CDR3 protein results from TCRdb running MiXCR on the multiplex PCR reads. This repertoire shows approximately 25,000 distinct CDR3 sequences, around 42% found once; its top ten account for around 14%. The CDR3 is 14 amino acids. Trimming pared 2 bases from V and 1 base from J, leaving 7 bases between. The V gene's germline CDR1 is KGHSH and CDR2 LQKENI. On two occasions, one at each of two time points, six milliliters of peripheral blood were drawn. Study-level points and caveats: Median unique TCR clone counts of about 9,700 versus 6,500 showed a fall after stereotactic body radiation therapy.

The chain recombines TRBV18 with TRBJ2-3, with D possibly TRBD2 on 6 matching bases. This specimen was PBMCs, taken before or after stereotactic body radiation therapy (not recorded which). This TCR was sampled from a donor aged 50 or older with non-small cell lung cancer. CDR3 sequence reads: CASSPLAGTDTQYF. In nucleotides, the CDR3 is TGTGCCAGCTCACCATTAGCGGGCACAGATACGCAGTATTTT.